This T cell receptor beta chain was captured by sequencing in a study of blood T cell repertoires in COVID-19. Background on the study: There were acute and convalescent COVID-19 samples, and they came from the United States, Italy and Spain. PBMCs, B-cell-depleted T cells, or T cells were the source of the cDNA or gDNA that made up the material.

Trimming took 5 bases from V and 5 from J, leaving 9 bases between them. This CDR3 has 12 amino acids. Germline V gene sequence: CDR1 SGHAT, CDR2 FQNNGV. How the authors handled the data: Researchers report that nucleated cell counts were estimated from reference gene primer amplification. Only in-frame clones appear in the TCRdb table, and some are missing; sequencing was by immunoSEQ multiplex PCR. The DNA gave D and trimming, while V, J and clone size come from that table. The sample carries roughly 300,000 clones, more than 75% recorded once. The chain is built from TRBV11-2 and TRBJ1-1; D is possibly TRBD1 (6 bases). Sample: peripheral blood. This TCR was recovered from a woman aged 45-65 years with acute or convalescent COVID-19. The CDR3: CASSLRGTEAFF. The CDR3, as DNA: TGTGCCAGCAGCCTCAGGGGTACTGAAGCTTTCTTT.